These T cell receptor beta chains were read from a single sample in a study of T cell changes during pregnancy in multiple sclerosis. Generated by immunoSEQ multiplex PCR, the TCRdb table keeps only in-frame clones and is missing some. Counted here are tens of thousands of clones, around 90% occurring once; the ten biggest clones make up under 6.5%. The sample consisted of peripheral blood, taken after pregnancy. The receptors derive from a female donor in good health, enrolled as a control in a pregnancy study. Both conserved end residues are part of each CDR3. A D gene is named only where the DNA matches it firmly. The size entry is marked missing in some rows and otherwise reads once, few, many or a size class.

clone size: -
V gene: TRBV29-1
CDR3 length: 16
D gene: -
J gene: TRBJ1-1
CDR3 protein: CSVEDGWREGNTEAFF
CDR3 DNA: TGCAGCGTTGAAGATGGGTGGCGGGAAGGGAACACTGAAGCTTTCTTT

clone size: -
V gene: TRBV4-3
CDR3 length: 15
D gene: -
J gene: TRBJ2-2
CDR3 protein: CASTPGRGIGGELFF
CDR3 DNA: TGCGCCAGCACCCCCGGGAGAGGGATCGGCGGGGAGCTGTTTTTT

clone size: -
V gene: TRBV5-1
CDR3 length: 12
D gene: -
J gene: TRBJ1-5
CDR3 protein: CASNSRNQPQHF
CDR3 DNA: TGCGCCAGCAACTCCCGAAATCAGCCCCAGCATTTT

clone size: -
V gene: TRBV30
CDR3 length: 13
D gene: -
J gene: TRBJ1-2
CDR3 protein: CAWSKDWNYGYTF
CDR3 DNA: TGTGCCTGGAGTAAGGACTGGAACTATGGCTACACCTTC

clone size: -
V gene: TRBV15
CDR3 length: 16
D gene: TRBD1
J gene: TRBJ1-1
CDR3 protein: CATSRDYAGGDSEAFF
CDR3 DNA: TGTGCCACCAGCAGAGATTATGCAGGGGGCGACTCTGAAGCTTTCTTT

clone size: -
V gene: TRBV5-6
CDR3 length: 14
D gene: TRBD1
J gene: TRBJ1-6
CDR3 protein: CASSLGQGNSPLHF
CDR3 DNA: TGTGCCAGCAGCCTGGGACAGGGGAATTCACCCCTCCACTTT

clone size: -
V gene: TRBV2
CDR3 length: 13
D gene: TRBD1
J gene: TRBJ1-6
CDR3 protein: CASRRGQNSPLHF
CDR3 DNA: TGTGCCAGCAGACGGGGACAGAATTCACCCCTCCACTTT

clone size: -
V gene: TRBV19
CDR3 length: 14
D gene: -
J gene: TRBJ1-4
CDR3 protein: CASSTVDLNEKLFF
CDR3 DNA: TGTGCCAGTAGTACGGTCGATTTGAATGAAAAACTGTTTTTT

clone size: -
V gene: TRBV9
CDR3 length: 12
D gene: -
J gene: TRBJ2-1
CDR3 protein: CASSVVSDEQFF
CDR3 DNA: TGTGCCAGCAGCGTAGTTTCAGATGAGCAGTTCTTC

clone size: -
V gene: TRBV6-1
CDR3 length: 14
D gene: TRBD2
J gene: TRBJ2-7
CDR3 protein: CASKPSGRSLEQYF
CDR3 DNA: TGTGCCAGCAAACCTAGCGGGAGATCCCTCGAGCAGTACTTC

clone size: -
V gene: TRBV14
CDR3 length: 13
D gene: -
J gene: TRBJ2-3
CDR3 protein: CASSQDLADTQYF
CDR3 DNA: TGTGCCAGCAGCCAAGACCTAGCAGATACGCAGTATTTT

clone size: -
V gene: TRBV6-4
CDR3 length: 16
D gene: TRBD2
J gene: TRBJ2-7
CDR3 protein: CASSEGWGGSKNEQYF
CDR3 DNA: TGTGCCAGCAGTGAAGGTTGGGGCGGGAGTAAGAACGAGCAGTACTTC

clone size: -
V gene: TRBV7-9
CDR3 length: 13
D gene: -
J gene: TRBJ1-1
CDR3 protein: CASSSPEGEKAFF
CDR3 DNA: TGTGCCAGCAGCTCCCCCGAAGGGGAAAAAGCTTTCTTT

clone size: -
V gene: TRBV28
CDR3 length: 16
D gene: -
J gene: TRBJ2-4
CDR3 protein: CASRRQDFRAKNIQYF
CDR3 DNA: TGTGCCAGCAGGCGACAGGATTTTAGGGCCAAAAACATTCAGTACTTC

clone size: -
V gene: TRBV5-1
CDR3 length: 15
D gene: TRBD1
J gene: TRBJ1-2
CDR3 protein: CASSPGTGRPYGYTF
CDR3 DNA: TGCGCCAGCAGCCCGGGGACAGGTCGCCCATATGGCTACACCTTC

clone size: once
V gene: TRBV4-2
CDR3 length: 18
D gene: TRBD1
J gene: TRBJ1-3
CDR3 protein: CASSQDPDRVSSGNTIYF
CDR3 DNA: TGTGCCAGCAGCCAAGATCCCGACAGGGTGAGCTCTGGAAACACCATATATTTT

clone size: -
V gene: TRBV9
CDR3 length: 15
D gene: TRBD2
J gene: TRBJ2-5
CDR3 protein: CASSEGLALQETQYF
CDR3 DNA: TGTGCCAGCAGCGAGGGACTAGCTCTCCAAGAGACCCAGTACTTC

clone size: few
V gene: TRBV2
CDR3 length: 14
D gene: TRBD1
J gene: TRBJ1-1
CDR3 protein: CASREQGSWTEAFF
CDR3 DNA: TGTGCCAGCAGAGAACAGGGGAGTTGGACTGAAGCTTTCTTT

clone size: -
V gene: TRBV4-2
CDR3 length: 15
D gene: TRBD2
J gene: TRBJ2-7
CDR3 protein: CASSQELAGVYEQYF
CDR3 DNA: TGTGCCAGCAGCCAAGAACTAGCGGGGGTTTACGAGCAGTACTTC

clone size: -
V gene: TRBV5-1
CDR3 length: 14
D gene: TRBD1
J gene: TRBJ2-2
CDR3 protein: CASSWDRNTGELFF
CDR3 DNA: TGCGCCAGCAGCTGGGACAGGAACACCGGGGAGCTGTTTTTT

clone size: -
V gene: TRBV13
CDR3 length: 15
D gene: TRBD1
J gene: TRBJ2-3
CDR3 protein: CASSLYGQGTDTQYF
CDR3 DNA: TGTGCCAGCAGCCTCTACGGACAGGGCACAGATACGCAGTATTTT

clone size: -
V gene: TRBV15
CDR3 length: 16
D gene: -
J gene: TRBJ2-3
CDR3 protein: CATSRARGVGTDTQYF
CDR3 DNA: TGTGCCACCAGCCGGGCCAGGGGTGTCGGCACAGATACGCAGTATTTT

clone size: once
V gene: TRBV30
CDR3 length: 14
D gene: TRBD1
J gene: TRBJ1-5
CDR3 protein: CAWSQGQGYQPQHF
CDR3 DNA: TGTGCCTGGAGCCAAGGACAGGGGTATCAGCCCCAGCATTTT

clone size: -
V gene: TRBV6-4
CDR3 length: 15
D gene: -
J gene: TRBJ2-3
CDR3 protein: CASSTGTTSTDTQYF
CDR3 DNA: TGTGCCAGCAGTACGGGGACAACTAGCACAGATACGCAGTATTTT

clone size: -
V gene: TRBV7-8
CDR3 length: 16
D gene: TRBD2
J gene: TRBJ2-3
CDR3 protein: CASSTGLAGVTDTQYF
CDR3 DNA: TGTGCCAGCAGCACGGGACTAGCGGGGGTCACAGATACGCAGTATTTT

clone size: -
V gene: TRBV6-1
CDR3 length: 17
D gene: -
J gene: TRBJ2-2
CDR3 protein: CASSERDRRAGTGELFF
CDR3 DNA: TGTGCCAGCAGTGAAAGAGACCGACGCGCGGGGACCGGGGAGCTGTTTTTT

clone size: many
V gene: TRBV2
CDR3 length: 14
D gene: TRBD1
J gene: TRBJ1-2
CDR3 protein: CASSEARTGAGYTF
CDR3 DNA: TGTGCCAGCAGTGAAGCAAGGACAGGCGCCGGCTACACCTTC

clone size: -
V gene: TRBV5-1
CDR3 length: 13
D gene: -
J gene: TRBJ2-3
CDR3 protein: CASSLVTTDTQYF
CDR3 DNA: TGCGCCAGCAGCTTGGTAACAACAGATACGCAGTATTTT